This T cell receptor (beta chain) was documented in a study of circulating tumor DNA in untreated peripheral T-cell lymphoma. Comments on this clone: Antigen: not known.

Between the trimmed V and J ends, which lost 2 bases and 2 bases, there was a span of 5 bases. CDR3 length: 12 amino acids. Germline loops: CDR1 SGHNT, CDR2 YYREEE (reference sequence). Overall study results and limits: A trend toward worse survival accompanied detectable post-therapy ctDNA. Baseline tissues yielded around 86% and baseline serum roughly 61% tumor-specific clonotype detection.

Generated by immunoSEQ multiplex PCR, the TCRdb table keeps only in-frame clones and is missing some. The sample lists 1,300 or so clones; 60% to 80% were seen once. This chain links TRBV5-4 with TRBJ2-7; D is uncertain. Specimen: cell-free DNA from blood serum. The TCR comes from a human donor with peripheral T-cell lymphoma. CDR3 protein: CASSFSPYEQYF. CDR3 nucleotides: TGTGCCAGCAGCTTTTCCCCCTACGAGCAGTACTTC.